The 5 T cell receptor beta chains given below trace back to one sample, sequenced in a study of T cell responses to AZD1222 COVID-19 vaccine. Only in-frame clones appear in the TCRdb table, and some are missing; sequencing was by immunoSEQ multiplex PCR. The sample lists around 180,000 clones, just under 90% seen once, with about 6.1% in the top ten. The source was peripheral blood, collected on day 0 of AZD1222 vaccination. Source of these receptors: an adult in good health.

The chain recombines TRBV10-3 with TRBJ1-6, with TRBD1 identical over 10 bases. The CDR3 sequence is 16 residues long. After removal of 4 bases from V and 8 bases from J, the junction contained 8 bases not matched to a gene. Germline loops: CDR1 ENHRY, CDR2 SYGVKD. The CDR3: CAISAVGQGKDSPLHF. The CDR3 DNA is TGTGCCATCAGTGCCGTGGGACAGGGGAAAGATTCACCCCTCCACTTT.

This chain connects TRBV25-1 to TRBJ1-2, with TRBD1 identical over 7 bases. The CDR3 consists of 14 residues. Trimming took 2 bases from V and 4 from J; bases not matched to a gene: 4. Germline V gene sequence: CDR1 MGHDK, CDR2 SYGVNS. The CDR3 region has the DNA TGTGCCAGCAGTGAACCGGGGACAGTCTATGGCTACACCTTC. Translated, it gives CASSEPGTVYGYTF.

The chain joins TRBV2 to TRBJ1-5; D is undetermined. The CDR3 loop spans 14 amino acids. The germline V and J ends were trimmed by 7 bases and 0 bases, with 10 bases remaining between them. Looked up from germline, CDR1 is SNHLY and CDR2 is FYNNEI. This CDR3 reads CASNAGNSNQPQHF. As DNA, the CDR3 is TGTGCCAGCAATGCGGGTAATAGCAATCAGCCCCAGCATTTT.

The chain carries TRBV20-1 and TRBJ2-1; D gene unclear. The CDR3 has 11 residues. Trimming took 0 bases from V and 10 from J, leaving 7 bases between them. Germline V gene lookup returns CDR1 DFQATT and CDR2 SNEGSKA (reference sequence). CDR3 coding DNA: TGCAGTGCTAGAGATCGGGTGGAGCAGTTCTTC. Translated: CSARDRVEQFF.

The chain recombines TRBV11-2 with TRBJ1-5; D is undetermined. The V and J ends lost 0 bases and 1 base respectively, with 4 bases between them. The germline gives CDR1 SGHAT, CDR2 FQNNGV. The CDR3 sequence is 14 residues long. The CDR3 nucleotides read TGTGCCAGCAGCTTAGAAGCCAGCAATCAGCCCCAGCATTTT. The encoded protein is CASSLEASNQPQHF.